This T cell receptor beta chain is drawn from a study of blood T cell repertoires in COVID-19. About the research overall: Acute-phase and convalescent COVID-19 samples originated in the United States, Italy and Spain. PBMCs, B-cell-depleted T cells, or T cells were the source of the cDNA or gDNA that made up the material.

V was shortened by 5 bases and J by 4 bases, with 20 bases between the two germline ends. The germline V gene encodes CDR1 MNHEY and CDR2 SMNVEV (reference sequence). This CDR3 spans 16 amino acids. Method: immunoSEQ multiplex PCR; TCRdb's copy keeps in-frame clones and lacks some. The sample contains 220,000 or so clones, roughly 84% of which appear only once. The sequenced material came from peripheral blood. This receptor was taken from a woman aged 25 to 45 who had recovered from COVID-19. The gene calls are TRBV27 and TRBJ1-1; weak D call: TRBD1 (5 bases). The CDR3, as DNA: TGTGCCAGCAGTCGCCAGCTGGGGGGGTCAGGCACTGAAGCTTTCTTT. It yields the protein CASSRQLGGSGTEAFF.